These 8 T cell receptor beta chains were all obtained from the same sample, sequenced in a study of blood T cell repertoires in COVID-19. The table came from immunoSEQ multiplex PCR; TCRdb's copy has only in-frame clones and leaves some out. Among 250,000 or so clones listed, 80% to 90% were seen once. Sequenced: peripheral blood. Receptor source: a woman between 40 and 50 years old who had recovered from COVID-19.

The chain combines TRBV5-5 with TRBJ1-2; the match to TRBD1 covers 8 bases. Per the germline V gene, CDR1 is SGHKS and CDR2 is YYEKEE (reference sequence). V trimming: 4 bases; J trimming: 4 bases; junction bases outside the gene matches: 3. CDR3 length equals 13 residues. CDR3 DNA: TGTGCCAGCAGCGAAGGGACAGGCTATGGCTACACCTTC. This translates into CASSEGTGYGYTF. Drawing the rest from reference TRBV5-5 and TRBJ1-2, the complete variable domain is DAGVTQSPTHLIKTRGQQVTLRCSPISGHKSVSWYQQVLGQGPQFIFQYYEKEERGRGNFPDRFSARQFPNYSSELNVNALLLGDSALYLCASSEGTGYGYTFGSGTRLTVV.

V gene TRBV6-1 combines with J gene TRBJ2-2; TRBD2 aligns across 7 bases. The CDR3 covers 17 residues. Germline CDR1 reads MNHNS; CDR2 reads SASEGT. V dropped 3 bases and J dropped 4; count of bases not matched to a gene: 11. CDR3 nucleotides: TGTGCCAGCAGTGATCCGGGAAAGCGGGGTCTCACCGGGGAGCTGTTTTTT. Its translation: CASSDPGKRGLTGELFF.

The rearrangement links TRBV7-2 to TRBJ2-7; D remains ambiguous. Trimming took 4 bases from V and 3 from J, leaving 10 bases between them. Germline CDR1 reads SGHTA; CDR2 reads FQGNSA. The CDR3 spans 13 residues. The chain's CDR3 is CASSWSQSYEQYF. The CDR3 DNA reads TGTGCCAGCAGCTGGAGTCAGAGCTACGAGCAGTACTTC. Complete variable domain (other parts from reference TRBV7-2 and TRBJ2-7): GAGVSQSPSNKVTEKGKDVELRCDPISGHTALYWYRQSLGQGLEFLIYFQGNSAPDKSGLPSDRFSAERTGGSVSTLTIQRTQQEDSAVYLCASSWSQSYEQYFGPGTRLTVT.

Here the CDR3 DNA reads TGTGCCAGCAGCCCGGGGGATCAAGAGACCCAGTACTTC. This codes for CASSPGDQETQYF. The genes are TRBV3-1 (or the pseudogene TRBV3-2) and TRBJ2-5, with D possibly being TRBD2 (6 bases). Trimming took 4 bases from V and 2 from J, leaving 8 bases between them. Germline assignment: CDR1 LGHDT and CDR2 YNNKEL (reference sequence). This CDR3 comprises 13 residues.

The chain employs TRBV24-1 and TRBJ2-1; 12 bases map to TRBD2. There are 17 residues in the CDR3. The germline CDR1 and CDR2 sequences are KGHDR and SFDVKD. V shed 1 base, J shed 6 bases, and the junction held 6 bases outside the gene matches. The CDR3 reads CATSDFGGLAGGNEQFF. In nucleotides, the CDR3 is TGTGCCACCAGTGATTTCGGGGGACTAGCGGGCGGCAATGAGCAGTTCTTC.

The CDR3 sequence: CAWNRGSSTDTQYF. Here the CDR3 DNA reads TGTGCCTGGAACCGCGGGTCTAGCACAGATACGCAGTATTTT. The chain links TRBV30 to TRBJ2-3; D is possibly TRBD2 (5 bases). The germline V and J ends were trimmed by 4 bases and 0 bases, with 11 bases remaining between them. This CDR3 region has 14 residues. The germline gives CDR1 GTSNPN, CDR2 SVGIG (reference sequence).

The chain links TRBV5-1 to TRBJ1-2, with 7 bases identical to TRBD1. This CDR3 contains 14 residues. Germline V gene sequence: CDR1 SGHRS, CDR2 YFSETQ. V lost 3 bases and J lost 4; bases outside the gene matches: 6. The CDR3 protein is CASSSPGQPYGYTF. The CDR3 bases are TGCGCCAGCAGCTCCCCGGGACAGCCCTATGGCTACACCTTC.

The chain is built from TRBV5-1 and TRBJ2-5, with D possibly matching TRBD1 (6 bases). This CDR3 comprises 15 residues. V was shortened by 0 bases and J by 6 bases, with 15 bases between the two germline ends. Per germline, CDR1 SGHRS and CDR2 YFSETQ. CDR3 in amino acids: CASSLETGMGKTQYF. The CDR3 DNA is TGCGCCAGCAGCTTGGAAACAGGGATGGGGAAGACCCAGTACTTC.